The 22 T cell receptor beta chains reported below all come from one sample, sequenced in a study of T cell repertoires in cytomegalovirus infection. TCRdb reprocessed the reads with MiXCR, giving one entry per CDR3 protein. The table has 300,000 to 400,000 distinct CDR3 sequences, 25% to 35% seen once. Antigens of these TCRs are unknown. The material was cultured PBMCs, obtained from culture after CMV antigen stimulation. The receptors stem from a human donor in good health (CMV status not recorded). Some clones in this sample may be carry-over from other donors' samples.

This clonotype was recorded at least ten times. This chain uses TRBV6-1 with TRBJ2-3, with 8 bases fitting TRBD2. V shed 5 bases and J 6 bases; nucleotides not matched to a gene: 13. This CDR3 region has 16 residues. Looked up from germline, CDR1 is MNHNS and CDR2 is SASEGT. The CDR3 loop is CASSSGGSGSWDTQYF. CDR3 DNA: TGTGCCAGCAGTTCTGGGGGGAGCGGGAGTTGGGATACGCAGTATTTT.

This clonotype was detected once. This rearrangement joins TRBV10-3 to TRBJ2-3; the match to TRBD2 covers 8 bases. CDR1 ENHRY and CDR2 SYGVKD come from the germline V gene. This CDR3 comprises 16 residues. Trimming at V came to 0 bases and at J to 3 bases, leaving 5 bases not matched to a gene. CDR3 nucleotide sequence: TGTGCCATCAGTGAGTCGGCTAGCGGGTTAACAGATACGCAGTATTTT. Protein sequence: CAISESASGLTDTQYF.

The J gene is TRBJ2-1, the V gene TRBV30, with 10 bases lining up with TRBD2. The V gene end was trimmed by 5 bases and the J gene end by 8 bases; junction bases not matched to a gene: 12. The germline V gene encodes CDR1 GTSNPN and CDR2 SVGIG (reference sequence). CDR3 length: 15 amino acids. The CDR3 reads CAWGTSEPPGHEQFF. In DNA, the CDR3 is TGTGCCTGGGGGACTAGCGAGCCCCCGGGTCATGAGCAGTTCTTC.

The table lists this clonotype with many counts. This chain links TRBV7-6 with TRBJ1-2, with 8 bases identical to TRBD1. The CDR3 covers 15 residues. The germline gives CDR1 SGHVS, CDR2 FNYEAQ. V was pared by 5 bases and J by 8 bases, with 13 bases of the junction left unmatched. The CDR3 region is CASSPSGAGGSGYTF. The CDR3 nucleotides are TGTGCCAGCAGCCCTAGCGGGGCAGGGGGCAGCGGCTACACCTTC.

This chain joins TRBV7-2 and TRBJ2-7; 10 positions agree with TRBD1. Germline loops: CDR1 SGHTA, CDR2 FQGNSA. V dropped 6 bases and J dropped 3; count of bases not matched to a gene: 5. CDR3 length: 14 amino acids. The chain's CDR3 is CASRGTGEFYEQYF. The CDR3 bases are TGTGCCAGCAGGGGGACAGGGGAATTCTACGAGCAGTACTTC.

This clonotype was found a few times. The J gene is TRBJ1-4, the V gene TRBV7-2; perhaps TRBD1 as D (6 bases). Between the trimmed V and J ends, which lost 5 bases and 10 bases, there was a span of 17 bases. Germline V CDR1 and CDR2: SGHTA, FQGNSA. The CDR3 runs to 14 residues. CDR3 bases: TGTGCCAGCAGCCTGGGACACCGGGATGGAAAACTGTTTTTT. Amino acids: CASSLGHRDGKLFF.

The genes are TRBV9 and TRBJ2-7; 8 positions agree with TRBD1. V lost 3 bases and J lost 3; bases outside the gene matches: 5. CDR1 and CDR2 (germline): SGDLS, YYNGEE. The CDR3 is made up of 14 amino acids. CDR3 nucleotide sequence: TGTGCCAGCAGCGGAGGACAGGGACACTACGAGCAGTACTTC. Encoded protein: CASSGGQGHYEQYF.

This clonotype came up a few times. The J gene is TRBJ2-7, the V gene TRBV7-2, with unresolved D. CDR3 length: 16 amino acids. The ends were cut back, 1 base at V and 2 bases at J, with 15 bases in the middle. CDR1 SGHTA and CDR2 FQGNSA come from the germline V gene. The CDR3 spells CASSLGPVSAAYEQYF. The CDR3 nucleotides are TGTGCCAGCAGCTTAGGCCCCGTAAGCGCGGCCTACGAGCAGTACTTC.

There are many counts of this clonotype. The rearrangement joins TRBV7-8 to TRBJ1-2, with D unresolved. Germline V lookup: CDR1 SGHVS, CDR2 FQNEAQ. This CDR3 has 16 residues. Between the trimmed V and J ends, which lost 5 bases and 4 bases, there was a span of 20 bases. CDR3: CASSHYLKAVSYGYTF. In DNA form, the CDR3 reads TGTGCCAGCAGCCATTATCTGAAAGCCGTTAGCTATGGCTACACCTTC.

J is TRBJ1-2 and V is TRBV7-8; a possible D gene is TRBD1 (5 bases). With 3 bases removed from V and 4 bases from J, the gap between germline ends came to 12 bases. Germline assignment: CDR1 SGHVS and CDR2 FQNEAQ. CDR3 length equals 14 residues. CDR3 DNA: TGTGCCAGCAGCTTCGGGACTGCCCTCTATGGCTACACCTTC. It encodes CASSFGTALYGYTF.

In its sample, this clonotype was seen a few times. V usage is TRBV12-3 or TRBV12-4 and J usage is TRBJ1-1, with D possibly TRBD1 on 5 matching bases. V shed 6 bases and J shed 5 bases, with 10 bases lying between them. This CDR3 is built from 12 residues. The CDR3 nucleotides read TGTGCCAGCAGCTCGGGACCGACTGAAGCTTTCTTT. Protein sequence: CASSSGPTEAFF.

V is TRBV11-3 and J is TRBJ2-7; 7 nucleotides match TRBD1. The V segment lost 9 bases and the J segment 2 bases; nucleotides outside the gene matches: 13. Germline loops: CDR1 SGHNT, CDR2 YENEEA. This CDR3 comprises 15 residues. CDR3 in DNA: TGTGCCAGTAGTGACAGGGCCTCTAACCCCTACGAGCAGTACTTC. It encodes CASSDRASNPYEQYF. Filled out from reference TRBV11-3 and TRBJ2-7, the complete variable domain reads EAGVVQSPRYKIIEKKQPVAFWCNPISGHNTLYWYLQNLGQGPELLIRYENEEAVDDSQLPKDRFSAERLKGVDSTLKIQPAELGDSAVYLCASSDRASNPYEQYFGPGTRLTVT.

This clonotype was seen more than once but under ten times. The V and J genes are TRBV14 and TRBJ2-7; D call uncertain. The CDR3 runs 13 residues. The germline V and J ends were trimmed by 1 base and 6 bases, with 10 bases remaining between them. Germline CDR1 and CDR2: SGHDN and FVKESK. The CDR3 nucleotides are TGTGCCAGCAGCCAAGGCCGACTGGGCGAGCAGTACTTC. Translation: CASSQGRLGEQYF.

The CDR3 DNA follows: TGCAGTGCTCATAAGGACCAGGTGGGGAATCAGCCCCAGCATTTT. Translation: CSAHKDQVGNQPQHF. This chain links TRBV20-1 with TRBJ1-5; D is uncertain. Germline values: CDR1 DFQATT, CDR2 SNEGSKA (reference sequence). V was trimmed by 5 bases and J by 4 bases, leaving 18 bases between them. CDR3 length: 15 residues.

J is TRBJ2-1 and V is TRBV7-2; possibly TRBD2 for D (5 bases). Germline V lookup: CDR1 SGHTA, CDR2 FQGNSA. Deletions cut 4 bases from V and 5 bases from J, with 12 bases between. There are 14 residues in the CDR3. The CDR3 reads CASSSFLADNEQFF. DNA for the CDR3: TGTGCCAGCAGCTCCTTTCTAGCCGACAATGAGCAGTTCTTC.

This clonotype is a singleton in its sample. This sequence joins TRBV12-3 or TRBV12-4 and TRBJ1-6, with a tentative D call TRBD1 (6 bases). Trimming took off 3 bases at V and 7 bases at J, with 10 bases between the two ends. This CDR3 has 14 amino acids. CDR3 bases: TGTGCCAGCAGTTTCCAGGGGCCGAATTCACCCCTCCACTTT. Residues: CASSFQGPNSPLHF.

The gene calls are TRBV28 and TRBJ2-6; unclear D gene. Germline lookup yields CDR1 MDHEN and CDR2 SYDVKM. V lost 5 bases and J lost 3, with 14 bases in between. This CDR3 has 16 residues. The CDR3 DNA follows: TGTGCCAGCAGTGCCCAGGTTGGTGGTGGGGCCAACGTCCTGACTTTC. It yields the protein CASSAQVGGGANVLTF.

This clonotype was seen at least ten times. The V call is TRBV18, the J call TRBJ2-1, with D possibly being TRBD1 or TRBD2 (5 bases each). The CDR3 loop spans 14 amino acids. V lost 6 bases, J lost 5 bases, and 14 bases lay in between. CDR1 KGHSH and CDR2 LQKENI come from the germline V gene. CDR3 bases: TGTGCCAGCTCTCAAGGGACCCGGGACAATGAGCAGTTCTTC. Translating it yields CASSQGTRDNEQFF.

J is TRBJ1-1 and V is TRBV7-6; D ambiguous. Germline CDR1 SGHVS, CDR2 FNYEAQ. Trimming stripped 5 bases from V and 2 bases from J, with 9 bases between. The CDR3 covers 13 residues. DNA of the CDR3: TGTGCCAGCAGCAATATGATAAACACTGAAGCTTTCTTT. It codes for CASSNMINTEAFF.

This sequence joins TRBV6-6 and TRBJ2-7; possibly TRBD1 for D (6 bases). This CDR3 comprises 14 residues. Trimming took 6 bases from V and 2 from J, leaving 14 bases between them. The germline gives CDR1 MNHNY, CDR2 SVGAGI (reference sequence). This CDR3 reads CASSLTQGPYEQYF. The CDR3 DNA sequence: TGTGCCAGCAGCCTAACGCAGGGGCCCTACGAGCAGTACTTC.

This clonotype was detected a few times. The V and J genes are TRBV7-4 and TRBJ1-4, with 7 bases lining up with TRBD1. J lost 7 bases, V lost 5 bases, and 7 bases had no gene match. The V gene's germline CDR1 is SGHVT and CDR2 SQSDAQ. CDR3 length: 14 amino acids. This CDR3 reads CASSQGGEGEKLFF. In DNA, the CDR3 is TGTGCCAGCAGCCAAGGGGGCGAAGGTGAAAAACTGTTTTTT.

The genes are TRBV27 and TRBJ2-7, with unresolved D. The V end was cut by 2 bases, the J end by 3 bases, with 17 bases between. The CDR3 extends over 16 amino acids. CDR1 is MNHEY and CDR2 is SMNVEV in the germline V gene (reference sequence). CDR3 DNA sequence: TGTGCCAGCAGTTTAAAGGCTACGAGGTTCTGCTACGAGCAGTACTTC. Encoded protein: CASSLKATRFCYEQYF.